Each of the 8 T cell receptor beta chains below was sequenced from the same sample in a study of CD8+CD57+ T cells in acquired aplastic anemia. According to the study, genomic DNA was the template for TCR beta VDJ and CDR3 profiling. TCRdb itself ran the reads through MiXCR, one entry per CDR3 protein. The table shows 200,000 to 250,000 distinct CDR3 sequences, with approximately 35% occurring only once. Sequenced: sorted CD4+, CD8+, or CD8+CD57+ T cells (not recorded which) from PBMCs. These receptors originate from a human donor in good health, serving as a control.

In this sample, this clonotype turned up many times. This chain links TRBV15 with TRBJ2-5; D unresolved. The CDR3 is 14 residues long. CDR1 and CDR2 (germline): LNHNV, YYDKDF (reference sequence). The V and J ends lost 3 bases and 1 base respectively, with 9 bases between them. The CDR3 protein is CATSRGSSQETQYF. For the CDR3, the DNA is TGTGCCACCAGCAGGGGCTCCAGCCAAGAGACCCAGTACTTC.

The chain recombines TRBV11-2 with TRBJ1-6, with D possibly being TRBD1 (5 bases). CDR1 is SGHAT and CDR2 is FQNNGV in the germline V gene. This CDR3 contains 17 residues. Trimming took 5 bases from V and 3 from J, leaving 17 bases between them. The CDR3 spells CASSPRDPSDYNSPLHF. In DNA form, the CDR3 reads TGTGCCAGCAGCCCCCGGGACCCCTCCGACTATAATTCACCCCTCCACTTT. Based on the CDR3 plus reference TRBV11-2 and TRBJ1-6, the full variable domain is EAGVAQSPRYKIIEKRQSVAFWCNPISGHATLYWYQQILGQGPKLLIQFQNNGVVDDSQLPKDRFSAERLKGVDSTLKIQPAKLEDSAVYLCASSPRDPSDYNSPLHFGNGTRLTVT.

The chain is built from TRBV10-3 and TRBJ1-2, with D possibly TRBD1 on 5 matching bases. The V gene's germline CDR1 is ENHRY and CDR2 SYGVKD. CDR3 length equals 12 residues. Trimming removed 6 bases from V and 8 bases from J, with 13 bases in between. This chain's CDR3 is CAIRIDRIGYTF. The CDR3 coding sequence is TGTGCCATCAGAATCGACAGAATCGGCTACACCTTC.

The CDR3, as DNA: TGTGCCAGCAGCTTGGGGAGTGGGCAGTTCTTC. As protein: CASSLGSGQFF. The gene calls are TRBV5-8 and TRBJ2-1; D ambiguous. V dropped 0 bases and J dropped 12 bases, with 7 bases sitting between them. CDR1 and CDR2 (germline): SGHTS, YDEGEE. The CDR3 is made up of 11 amino acids.

The chain combines TRBV3-1 with TRBJ1-1, with 8 bases identical to TRBD1. Germline V lookup: CDR1 LGHDT, CDR2 YNNKEL (reference sequence). The CDR3 runs 17 residues. V lost 4 bases to trimming and J lost 5 bases; unmatched junction nucleotides: 15. The CDR3 DNA reads as TGTGCCAGCAGCCCCTCCTTTCTGGACAGGGATGGTACTGAAGCTTTCTTT. It is translated as CASSPSFLDRDGTEAFF.

V gene TRBV24-1 combines with J gene TRBJ2-5, with D perhaps given as TRBD1 or TRBD2 (5 bases each). Germline CDR1 KGHDR, CDR2 SFDVKD. V gave up 5 bases and J gave up 5 bases, with 17 bases separating them. The CDR3 is made up of 15 amino acids. The chain's CDR3 is CATSARRDGGETQYF. CDR3 DNA: TGTGCCACCAGTGCCAGACGGGACGGCGGGGAGACCCAGTACTTC.

This clonotype was seen ten or more times. The rearrangement uses TRBV5-1 and TRBJ1-4, with D possibly being TRBD1 (6 bases). Germline V gene sequence: CDR1 SGHRS, CDR2 YFSETQ. V shed 4 bases and J shed 8 bases, with 15 bases lying between them. The CDR3 runs 14 residues. DNA for the CDR3: TGCGCCAGCAGCCCGACAGGCCCCGGGGAAAAACTGTTTTTT. The encoded protein is CASSPTGPGEKLFF. Full variable domain (remainder filled in from reference TRBV5-1 and TRBJ1-4): KAGVTQTPRYLIKTRGQQVTLSCSPISGHRSVSWYQQTPGQGLQFLFEYFSETQRNKGNFPGRFSGRQFSNSRSEMNVSTLELGDSALYLCASSPTGPGEKLFFGSGTQLSVL.

This chain links TRBV19 with TRBJ2-5, with D maybe TRBD2 (6 bases). V was shortened by 10 bases and J by 4 bases, with 10 bases between the two germline ends. CDR1 and CDR2 from the germline V gene are LNHDA and SQIVND (reference sequence). The CDR3 is made up of 11 amino acids. Here the CDR3 reads CATRRGETQYF. The DNA of the CDR3 is TGTGCCACCAGGAGGGGAGAGACCCAGTACTTC. The whole variable domain, remainder taken from reference TRBV19 and TRBJ2-5, is DGGITQSPKYLFRKEGQNVTLSCEQNLNHDAMYWYRQDPGQGLRLIYYSQIVNDFQKGDIAEGYSVSREKKESFPLTVTSAQKNPTAFYLCATRRGETQYFGPGTRLLVL.